This T cell receptor beta chain was retrieved from a study of blood T cell repertoires in COVID-19. Study background: COVID-19 samples from acute and convalescent phases originated in the United States, Italy and Spain. The analysed material was cDNA or gDNA that came from T cells, B-cell-depleted T cells, or PBMCs.

Trimming left V 4 bases short and J 4 bases short, with 11 bases between. CDR3 size: 15 residues. Germline lookup yields CDR1 MGHDK and CDR2 SYGVNS. Under the authors' procedure: Reference gene primers were amplified, and this amplification served to estimate nucleated cell counts. Sequenced by immunoSEQ multiplex PCR; TCRdb stores in-frame clones only, minus some. Clone size and the V and J calls come from that table; the DNA yielded D and trimming. The sample has around 76,000 clones, approximately 85% seen once. The V and J genes are TRBV25-1 and TRBJ2-6, with D perhaps TRBD1 (5 bases). This receptor was taken from an elderly man with acute or convalescent COVID-19. The sample was peripheral blood. The CDR3 nucleotides read TGTGCCAGCAGTGTAGGGGTCCCCGGGGCCAACGTCCTGACTTTC. As protein: CASSVGVPGANVLTF.